The clone carrying this T cell receptor beta chain appeared a few times. The data were taken from a study of blood T cell repertoires in COVID-19. About the study: Acute-phase and convalescent COVID-19 samples originated in the United States, Italy and Spain.

In the source study's methods: The authors estimated nucleated cell counts from reference gene primer amplification. Profiled with immunoSEQ multiplex PCR; TCRdb holds only in-frame clones, not every one. The V and J calls and the clone size are those of that table, but D and trimming were determined from the DNA. This sample carries approximately 260,000 clones, about 88% of them seen once, and the ten largest clones take 4% to 5%. The sequenced sample consisted of peripheral blood. This TCR was sampled from a woman aged 40 to 50 who had recovered from COVID-19.

CDR3 in amino acids: CASSPPSSPDNEQFF. The CDR3 region has the DNA TGTGCCAGCTCACCACCCTCTAGCCCAGACAATGAGCAGTTCTTC. The chain recombines TRBV18 with TRBJ2-1, with D maybe TRBD2 (5 bases). The CDR3 extends over 15 amino acids. CDR1 KGHSH and CDR2 LQKENI come from the germline V gene. V dropped 0 bases and J dropped 5 bases, with 11 bases sitting between them.